The 28 T cell receptor beta chains in this list originate from one sample, sequenced in a study of CD8 T cells in ankylosing spondylitis. General study results and limits: Characteristic of ankylosing spondylitis blood, it appeared, was a TCR beta motif comprising several highly homologous variants.

MiXCR, applied by TCRdb to the 5' RACE reads, yields one record per CDR3 protein. Among 100,000 to 150,000 distinct CDR3 sequences listed, roughly a sixth were seen once. Their antigens are not known. Sequencing was carried out using blood, either unsorted or a sorted T cell fraction (not recorded which). These receptors all stem from a male donor with ankylosing spondylitis.

J is TRBJ2-2 and V is TRBV7-9; D remains unclear. V was trimmed by 5 bases and J by 3 bases, leaving 10 bases between them. The CDR3 contains 14 residues. Germline V gene lookup returns CDR1 SEHNR and CDR2 FQNEAQ (reference sequence). CDR3 nucleotides: TGTGCCAGCAGCCCGCCCCGCGACACCGGGGAGCTGTTTTTT. Its translation: CASSPPRDTGELFF.

Note on this clonotype: With a much larger clone just one base away, this may be a read error. The chain carries TRBV12-3 or TRBV12-4 and TRBJ2-7; no clear D. The J call may be wrong; the DNA end is better matched by TRBJ2-1. The CDR3 is 13 residues long. The CDR3 region is CASSPHGAYEQFF. The DNA for the CDR3 is TGTGCCAGCAGTCCACACGGCGCCTACGAGCAGTTCTTC.

This clonotype was observed a handful of times. This chain joins TRBV27 and TRBJ1-6; 7 positions agree with TRBD1. Germline V CDR1 and CDR2: MNHEY, SMNVEV (reference sequence). The J segment lost 5 bases and the V segment lost 5 bases, leaving 0 bases of the junction unmatched. This CDR3 has 13 amino acids. The CDR3 here is CASSTGDNSPLHF. CDR3 nucleotide sequence: TGTGCCAGCAGTACAGGGGATAATTCACCCCTCCACTTT.

The gene calls are TRBV7-9 and TRBJ1-1; 7 positions match TRBD1. Germline V gives CDR1 SEHNR, CDR2 FQNEAQ (reference sequence). The V and J ends lost 1 base and 4 bases, in that order; junction bases with no gene match: 3. The CDR3 spans 14 residues. The CDR3: CASSLEGAATEAFF. Here the CDR3 DNA reads TGTGCCAGCAGCTTAGAGGGGGCGGCCACTGAAGCTTTCTTT.

This clonotype was recorded a few times. The gene calls are TRBV15 and TRBJ1-2; D is possibly TRBD1 (6 bases). The V and J ends lost 1 base and 3 bases respectively, with 12 bases between them. The CDR3 covers 15 residues. Germline values: CDR1 LNHNV, CDR2 YYDKDF (reference sequence). CDR3 protein: CATSRVRRGDYGYTF. The CDR3 region has the DNA TGTGCCACCAGCAGAGTCCGCAGGGGAGACTATGGCTACACCTTC.

The chain carries TRBV28 and TRBJ2-6; D ambiguous. The CDR3 is made up of 16 amino acids. Germline V lookup: CDR1 MDHEN, CDR2 SYDVKM. V was clipped by 5 bases and J by 0 bases, with 11 bases between them. The CDR3 DNA is TGTGCCAGCAGTCCGGACGGGCTCTCTGGGGCCAACGTCCTGACTTTC. This gives the protein CASSPDGLSGANVLTF.

This clonotype came up a few times. The V and J genes are TRBV25-1 and TRBJ2-2; 7 positions match TRBD2. The CDR3 length is 18 residues. Trimming removed 0 bases from V and 2 bases from J; junction bases left unmatched: 9. CDR1 MGHDK and CDR2 SYGVNS come from the germline V gene. CDR3 coding DNA: TGTGCCAGCAGTGAATATATTGCTAGCGGAATAAACACCGGGGAGCTGTTTTTT. The encoded protein is CASSEYIASGINTGELFF.

The genes are TRBV9 and TRBJ2-5; possible D gene TRBD1, 5 bases. Per germline, CDR1 SGDLS and CDR2 YYNGEE. The CDR3 runs to 16 residues. V lost 4 bases and J 1 base, leaving 17 bases between the germline ends. CDR3 DNA: TGTGCCAGCAGCCCTTGGCAGGGCCCTACCCAAGAGACCCAGTACTTC. This encodes CASSPWQGPTQETQYF.

The CDR3 spells CASIQDGTRTDTQYF. The CDR3 DNA sequence: TGTGCCAGCATCCAAGACGGGACTCGCACAGATACGCAGTATTTT. The rearrangement uses TRBV7-9 and TRBJ2-3, with D maybe TRBD2 (6 bases). V gave up 7 bases and J gave up 1 base, with 15 bases separating them. Germline-derived CDR1 and CDR2 are SEHNR and FQNEAQ (reference sequence). This CDR3 is 15 amino acids long.

The rearrangement links TRBV2 to TRBJ1-2, with 7 bases that match TRBD1. V dropped 8 bases and J dropped 12; count of bases not matched to a gene: 12. CDR1 and CDR2 from the germline V gene are SNHLY and FYNNEI. The CDR3 is 12 amino acids. The CDR3 nucleotides are TGTGCCAGCTATCCGGATAAGACAGGGAACACCTTC. The encoded protein is CASYPDKTGNTF.

This clonotype was detected once. The J gene is TRBJ2-1, the V gene TRBV7-9; D call uncertain. CDR3 length equals 14 residues. V lost 6 bases and J lost 6, with 15 bases in between. The germline V gene has CDR1 SEHNR and CDR2 FQNEAQ (reference sequence). The CDR3 reads CASSSRVPANEQFF. In DNA, the CDR3 is TGTGCCAGCAGTTCAAGGGTCCCTGCCAATGAGCAGTTCTTC.

This clonotype was counted a few times. The genes are TRBV28 and TRBJ1-1, with D perhaps TRBD1 (6 bases). V lost 5 bases to trimming and J lost 6 bases, with 10 bases between them. The germline gives CDR1 MDHEN, CDR2 SYDVKM. The CDR3 is 12 amino acids. The chain's CDR3 is CASSETGAEAFF. CDR3 sequence (DNA): TGTGCCAGCAGTGAGACAGGAGCTGAAGCTTTCTTT.

The rearrangement joins TRBV11-2 to TRBJ2-5; TRBD2 aligns across 7 bases. V lost 0 bases and J lost 5; bases outside the gene matches: 3. This CDR3 is 14 amino acids long. The germline V gene encodes CDR1 SGHAT and CDR2 FQNNGV. CDR3: CASSLDYGGETQYF. CDR3 nucleotides: TGTGCCAGCAGCTTAGATTACGGGGGGGAGACCCAGTACTTC.

Only a few counts were recorded for this clonotype. V and J are TRBV6-5 and TRBJ2-5; D is perhaps TRBD2 (7 bases). Trimming took off 0 bases at V and 4 bases at J, with 18 bases between the two ends. The CDR3 extends over 17 amino acids. From germline, CDR1 is MNHEY and CDR2 SVGAGI. The CDR3 sequence is CASSYSRGLAGRETQYF. The CDR3 region has the DNA TGTGCCAGCAGTTACTCGAGGGGGTTAGCGGGTCGAGAGACCCAGTACTTC.

This chain connects TRBV6-6 to TRBJ2-3; D is unresolved. The CDR3 runs to 11 residues. Germline V gives CDR1 MNHNY, CDR2 SVGAGI (reference sequence). Trimming pared 2 bases from V and 4 bases from J, leaving 1 base between. CDR3 DNA sequence: TGTGCCAGCAGTTACGCAGATACGCAGTATTTT. This encodes CASSYADTQYF.

This clonotype showed up just a few times. This sequence joins TRBV12-3 or TRBV12-4 and TRBJ1-6, with a weak D call TRBD1 (6 bases). This CDR3 has 14 residues. The V gene lost 3 bases and the J gene lost 9 bases, with 12 bases spanning the gap. As DNA, the CDR3 is TGTGCCAGCAGTTTTAACAGGGTGGCTTCACCCCTCCACTTT. This encodes CASSFNRVASPLHF.

This clonotype was seen a handful of times. The chain joins TRBV12-3 or TRBV12-4 to TRBJ2-2; the match to TRBD1 covers 7 bases. This CDR3 is 15 amino acids long. Losses at the gene ends were 3 bases for V and 4 bases for J; bases not matched to a gene: 5. This CDR3 is CASSFRQGGTGELFF. CDR3 nucleotide sequence: TGTGCCAGCAGTTTTAGACAGGGCGGCACCGGGGAGCTGTTTTTT.

CDR3 residues: CASGRWGEQFF. The CDR3 bases are TGTGCCAGCGGAAGGTGGGGTGAGCAGTTCTTC. V gene TRBV12-3 or TRBV12-4 combines with J gene TRBJ2-1, with D hard to call. With 8 bases removed from V and 9 bases from J, the gap between germline ends came to 11 bases. This CDR3 region has 11 residues.

The V and J genes are TRBV11-2 and TRBJ2-3; no clear D gene. The germline V gene encodes CDR1 SGHAT and CDR2 FQNNGV. V was pared by 3 bases and J by 6 bases, with 13 bases between. The CDR3 is 14 residues long. The CDR3 protein is CASSLSGIGDTQYF. As DNA, the CDR3 is TGTGCCAGCAGCTTGTCAGGTATCGGTGATACGCAGTATTTT. Full variable domain (missing parts from reference TRBV11-2 and TRBJ2-3): EAGVAQSPRYKIIEKRQSVAFWCNPISGHATLYWYQQILGQGPKLLIQFQNNGVVDDSQLPKDRFSAERLKGVDSTLKIQPAKLEDSAVYLCASSLSGIGDTQYFGPGTRLTVL.

The chain links TRBV28 to TRBJ1-5; TRBD1 is a possible D gene (5 bases). The V and J ends lost 8 bases and 0 bases respectively, with 14 bases between them. This CDR3 has 15 amino acids. The germline gives CDR1 MDHEN, CDR2 SYDVKM. The CDR3 sequence is CASCRVLYSNQPQHF. Written as DNA, the CDR3 is TGTGCCAGCTGCAGGGTCTTGTATAGCAATCAGCCCCAGCATTTT.

This clonotype has only a few counts. The chain has TRBV27 and TRBJ2-1; 13 bases match TRBD2. Unmatched junction bases numbered 14, after V lost 6 bases and J lost 3 bases. Germline lookup yields CDR1 MNHEY and CDR2 SMNVEV (reference sequence). The CDR3 spans 19 residues. CDR3 protein: CASSPPGLAGSSFYNEQFF. The CDR3 region has the DNA TGTGCCAGCAGCCCACCGGGACTAGCGGGAAGTTCTTTCTACAATGAGCAGTTCTTC.

This clonotype showed up just a few times. J is TRBJ2-4 and V is TRBV24-1; D ambiguous. This CDR3 comprises 11 residues. Looked up from germline, CDR1 is KGHDR and CDR2 is SFDVKD. Trimming stripped 5 bases from V and 7 bases from J, with 5 bases between. CDR3 nucleotide sequence: TGTGCCACCAGTGCTCAGAACATTCAGTACTTC. This gives the protein CATSAQNIQYF.

V is TRBV6-2 or TRBV6-3 and J is TRBJ2-7; perhaps TRBD2 as D (5 bases). The germline V gene encodes CDR1 MNHEY and CDR2 SVGEGT. The CDR3 runs 15 residues. V lost 0 bases to trimming and J lost 4 bases, with 13 bases between them. In DNA, the CDR3 is TGTGCCAGCAGTTACTCTGTAGGAGAGGGTTACGAGCAGTACTTC. Its protein product is CASSYSVGEGYEQYF.

The chain uses TRBV27 and TRBJ1-2, with 8 bases fitting TRBD1. V shed 4 bases, J shed 8 bases, and the junction held 6 bases outside the gene matches. Germline lookup yields CDR1 MNHEY and CDR2 SMNVEV (reference sequence). The CDR3 totals 13 residues. CDR3 sequence reads: CASSSPGGQGYTF. CDR3 DNA sequence: TGTGCCAGCAGTTCCCCAGGGGGCCAGGGCTACACCTTC.

The rearrangement links TRBV19 to TRBJ2-1, with 7 bases aligning to TRBD2. Germline V gives CDR1 LNHDA, CDR2 SQIVND (reference sequence). After removal of 6 bases from V and 2 bases from J, the junction contained 16 bases not matched to a gene. The CDR3 has 18 amino acids. The CDR3 region has the DNA TGTGCCAGTAGCATCTTGGCGGGAGTCCCCGACACCTACAATGAGCAGTTCTTC. Translated, it gives CASSILAGVPDTYNEQFF.

Only one count was recorded for this clonotype. One junction end disagrees with the germline gene, perhaps due to a read error. In DNA form, the CDR3 reads TGTGCCAGCAATTACGCCAATGAGCAGTTCTTC. Amino acid sequence: CASNYANEQFF. The gene calls are TRBV6-2 or TRBV6-3 and TRBJ2-1; D gene uncertain. The germline V gene encodes CDR1 MNHEY and CDR2 SVGEGT. CDR3 length: 11 residues.

This clonotype is medium-sized within its sample. The chain joins TRBV28 to TRBJ2-1; no clear D. V lost 4 bases and J 0 bases, leaving 7 bases between the germline ends. This CDR3 contains 14 residues. Germline V CDR1 and CDR2: MDHEN, SYDVKM. The CDR3 nucleotides read TGTGCCAGCAGTTCCCTGGGCTCCTACAATGAGCAGTTCTTC. It specifies CASSSLGSYNEQFF.

This chain joins TRBV11-1 and TRBJ2-1; 11 nucleotides align to TRBD2. Germline V gene data show CDR1 as SGHAT and CDR2 as FQDESV (reference sequence). Trimming at V came to 2 bases and at J to 5 bases, leaving 11 bases not matched to a gene. This CDR3 is built from 18 residues. This chain's CDR3 is CASSLKLAGEKSDNEQFF. Written as DNA, the CDR3 is TGTGCCAGCAGCTTAAAACTAGCGGGAGAGAAATCCGACAATGAGCAGTTCTTC.